The entry below describes one TCR beta chain. Its target is not known. The data were taken from a study of somatic mutations in cytotoxic T cells in rheumatoid arthritis. As for the study in general: An approximately 27 ml EDTA sample of patient blood was drawn right after diagnosis, before any treatment.

This table comes from immunoSEQ multiplex PCR, and its TCRdb copy is limited to in-frame clones, with some not included. There are 9,900 or so clones in the sample; about 85% occur only once, and 7.6% lies in the top ten. General study points: Of approximately 70 patients, 8 had a largest CD8+ clone that exceeded 20% of CD8+ cells.

The receptor was derived from an adult with rheumatoid arthritis. The sequenced sample was CD8+ T cells sorted from blood.

DNA of the CDR3: TGTGCCAGCAGCTTGGGTGGTAGCGCGGGGGCCTGGTACGAGCAGTACTTC. This gives the protein CASSLGGSAGAWYEQYF. The gene calls are TRBV5-6 and TRBJ2-7; D may be TRBD2 (7 bases). Per the germline V gene, CDR1 is SGHDT and CDR2 is YYEEEE. The CDR3 loop spans 17 amino acids. V lost 0 bases, J lost 4 bases, and 20 bases lay in between.